Here is one TCR beta chain with its context. Its antigen remains unknown. This CDR3 has 17 amino acids. V dropped 3 bases and J dropped 5; count of bases not matched to a gene: 15. Germline V gene data show CDR1 as SGHTA and CDR2 as FQGNSA. This entry belongs to a study of blood T cells in healthy people across ages. Whole-study findings and limits: Long-lived donors exceeded aged donors in naive CD4+ cells and diversity. Per million T cells, TCR beta diversity dropped roughly linearly as age increased. Strong correlation existed between TCR beta diversity and naive T cell percentage.

Together with a sample-barcoded 5' primer, a J-beta primer mix was included in a second PCR lasting about 6 to 11 cycles. TCRdb passed the 5' RACE reads through MiXCR, listing each CDR3 protein once. The table lists about 680,000 distinct CDR3 sequences, about 52% of them singletons. Peripheral blood samples of 9 to 10 milliliters were drawn from each donor. The sequence was obtained from an older woman in good health. The source material was blood. V is TRBV7-2 and J is TRBJ2-5; TRBD2 matches at 7 bases. The CDR3 loop reads CASSLGPRGAGVETQYF. The DNA of the CDR3 is TGTGCCAGCAGCTTGGGCCCACGGGGCGCGGGGGTGGAGACCCAGTACTTC.